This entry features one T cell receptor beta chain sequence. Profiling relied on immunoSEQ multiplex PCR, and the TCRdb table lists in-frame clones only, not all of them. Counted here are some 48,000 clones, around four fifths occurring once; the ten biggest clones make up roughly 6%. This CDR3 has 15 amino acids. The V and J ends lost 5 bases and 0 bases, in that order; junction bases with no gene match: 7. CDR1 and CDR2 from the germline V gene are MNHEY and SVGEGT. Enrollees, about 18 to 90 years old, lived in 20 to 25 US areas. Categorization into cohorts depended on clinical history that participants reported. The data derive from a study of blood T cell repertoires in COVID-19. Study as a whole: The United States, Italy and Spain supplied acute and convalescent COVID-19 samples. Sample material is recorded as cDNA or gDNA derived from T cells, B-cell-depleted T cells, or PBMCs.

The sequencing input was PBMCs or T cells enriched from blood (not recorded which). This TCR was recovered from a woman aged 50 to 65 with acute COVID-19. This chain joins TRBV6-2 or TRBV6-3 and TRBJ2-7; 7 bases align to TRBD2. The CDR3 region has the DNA TGTGCCAGCAGTCCCGGACTAGGGCACTCCTACGAGCAGTACTTC. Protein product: CASSPGLGHSYEQYF.